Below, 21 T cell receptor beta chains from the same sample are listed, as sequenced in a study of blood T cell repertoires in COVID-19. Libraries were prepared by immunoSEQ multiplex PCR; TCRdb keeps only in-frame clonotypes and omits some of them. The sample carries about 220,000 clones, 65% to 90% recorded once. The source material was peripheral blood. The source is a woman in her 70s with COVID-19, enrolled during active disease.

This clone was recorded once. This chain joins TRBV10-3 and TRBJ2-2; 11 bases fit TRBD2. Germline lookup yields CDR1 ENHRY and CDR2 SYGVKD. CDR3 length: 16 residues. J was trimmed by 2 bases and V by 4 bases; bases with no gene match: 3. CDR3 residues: CAISGGLADNTGELFF. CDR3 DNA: TGTGCCATCAGTGGGGGACTAGCGGATAACACCGGGGAGCTGTTTTTT.

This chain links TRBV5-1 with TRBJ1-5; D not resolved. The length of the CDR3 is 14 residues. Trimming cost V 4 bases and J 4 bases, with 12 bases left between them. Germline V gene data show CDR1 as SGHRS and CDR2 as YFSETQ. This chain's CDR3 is CASSPGLRNQPQHF. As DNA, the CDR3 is TGCGCCAGCAGCCCCGGACTGAGAAATCAGCCCCAGCATTTT.

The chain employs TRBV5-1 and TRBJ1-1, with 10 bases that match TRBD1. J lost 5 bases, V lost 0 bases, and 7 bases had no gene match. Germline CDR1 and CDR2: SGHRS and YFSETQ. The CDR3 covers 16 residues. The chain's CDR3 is CASSLADRGDWTEAFF. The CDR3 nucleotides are TGCGCCAGCAGCTTGGCGGACAGGGGGGATTGGACTGAAGCTTTCTTT.

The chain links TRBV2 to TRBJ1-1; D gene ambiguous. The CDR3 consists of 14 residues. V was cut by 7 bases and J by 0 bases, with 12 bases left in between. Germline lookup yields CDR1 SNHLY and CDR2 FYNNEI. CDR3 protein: CASTYSRMNTEAFF. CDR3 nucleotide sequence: TGTGCCAGCACTTACAGTAGGATGAACACTGAAGCTTTCTTT.

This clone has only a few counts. CDR3 loop: CASKGGRYEQYF. The CDR3 bases are TGTGCCAGCAAGGGGGGGAGGTACGAGCAGTACTTC. The rearrangement links TRBV28 to TRBJ2-7, with D possibly TRBD2 on 7 matching bases. Between the trimmed V and J ends, which lost 7 bases and 4 bases, there was a span of 11 bases. The CDR3 contains 12 residues. The germline V gene has CDR1 MDHEN and CDR2 SYDVKM.

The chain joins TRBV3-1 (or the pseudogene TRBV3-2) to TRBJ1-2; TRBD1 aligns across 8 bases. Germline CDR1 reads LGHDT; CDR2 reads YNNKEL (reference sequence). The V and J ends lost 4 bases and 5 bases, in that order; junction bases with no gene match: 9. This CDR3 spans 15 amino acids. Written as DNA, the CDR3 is TGTGCCAGCAGCCCAGGACAGGGATCTTGGTATGGCTACACCTTC. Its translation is CASSPGQGSWYGYTF.

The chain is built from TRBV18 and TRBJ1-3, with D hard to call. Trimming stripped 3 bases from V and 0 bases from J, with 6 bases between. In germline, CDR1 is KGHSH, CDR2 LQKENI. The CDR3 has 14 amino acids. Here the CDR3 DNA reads TGTGCCAGCTCACCGTCGAGCTCTGGAAACACCATATATTTT. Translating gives CASSPSSSGNTIYF.

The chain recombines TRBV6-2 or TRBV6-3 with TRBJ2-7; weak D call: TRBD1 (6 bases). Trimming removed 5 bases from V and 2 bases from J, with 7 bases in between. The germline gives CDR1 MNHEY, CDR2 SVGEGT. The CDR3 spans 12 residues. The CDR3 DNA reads TGTGCCAGCAGTGACAGGCCCTACGAGCAGTACTTC. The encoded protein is CASSDRPYEQYF.

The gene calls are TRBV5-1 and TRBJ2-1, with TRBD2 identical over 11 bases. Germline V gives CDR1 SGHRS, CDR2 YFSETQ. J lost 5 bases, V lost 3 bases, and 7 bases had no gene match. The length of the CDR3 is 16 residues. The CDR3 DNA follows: TGCGCCAGCAGCTCCACTAGCGGGAGCATCGACAATGAGCAGTTCTTC. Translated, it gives CASSSTSGSIDNEQFF.

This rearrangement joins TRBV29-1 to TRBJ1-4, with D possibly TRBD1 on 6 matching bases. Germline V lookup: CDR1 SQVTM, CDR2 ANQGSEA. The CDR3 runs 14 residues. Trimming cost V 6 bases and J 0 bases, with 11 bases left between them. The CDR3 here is CSVGTGPTNEKLFF. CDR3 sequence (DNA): TGCAGCGTCGGAACAGGGCCAACTAATGAAAAACTGTTTTTT.

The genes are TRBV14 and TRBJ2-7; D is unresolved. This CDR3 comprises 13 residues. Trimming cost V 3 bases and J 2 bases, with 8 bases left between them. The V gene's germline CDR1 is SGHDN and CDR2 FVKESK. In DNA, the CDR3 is TGTGCCAGCAGCCAGAACAGAGCCTACGAGCAGTACTTC. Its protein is CASSQNRAYEQYF.

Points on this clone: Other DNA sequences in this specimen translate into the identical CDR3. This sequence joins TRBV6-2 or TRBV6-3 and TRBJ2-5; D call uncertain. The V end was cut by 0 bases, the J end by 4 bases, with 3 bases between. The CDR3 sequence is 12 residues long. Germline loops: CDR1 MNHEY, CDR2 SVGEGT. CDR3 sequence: CASSYSRETQYF. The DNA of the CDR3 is TGTGCCAGCAGTTACTCGAGAGAGACCCAGTACTTC.

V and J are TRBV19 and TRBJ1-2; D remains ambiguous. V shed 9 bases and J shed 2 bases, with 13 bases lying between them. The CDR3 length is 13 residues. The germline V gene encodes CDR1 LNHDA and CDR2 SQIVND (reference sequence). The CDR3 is CASQKFTNYGYTF. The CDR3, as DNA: TGTGCCAGCCAGAAATTTACAAACTATGGCTACACCTTC.

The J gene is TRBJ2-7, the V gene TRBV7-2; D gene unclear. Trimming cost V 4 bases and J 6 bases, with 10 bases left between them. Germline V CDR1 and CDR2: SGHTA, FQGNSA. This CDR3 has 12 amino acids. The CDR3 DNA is TGTGCCAGCAGCTACAAAGCAGGCGAGCAGTACTTC. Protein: CASSYKAGEQYF.

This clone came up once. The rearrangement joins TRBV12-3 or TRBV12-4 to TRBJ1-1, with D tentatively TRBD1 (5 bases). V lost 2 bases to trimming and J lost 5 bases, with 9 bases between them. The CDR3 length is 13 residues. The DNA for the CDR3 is TGTGCCAGCAGTTTAACGGCAGGGACTGAAGCTTTCTTT. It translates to CASSLTAGTEAFF.

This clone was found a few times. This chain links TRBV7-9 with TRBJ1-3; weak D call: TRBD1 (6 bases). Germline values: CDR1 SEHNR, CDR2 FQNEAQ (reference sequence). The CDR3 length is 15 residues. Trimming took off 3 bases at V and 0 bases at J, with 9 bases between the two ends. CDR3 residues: CASSFDRPSGNTIYF. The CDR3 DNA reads TGTGCCAGCAGCTTCGACAGGCCCTCTGGAAACACCATATATTTT.

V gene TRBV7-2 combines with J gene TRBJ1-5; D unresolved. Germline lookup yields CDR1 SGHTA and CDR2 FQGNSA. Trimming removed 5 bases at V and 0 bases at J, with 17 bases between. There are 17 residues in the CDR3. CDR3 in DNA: TGTGCCAGCAGCGTAACCGGTTGGACTGGTAGCAATCAGCCCCAGCATTTT. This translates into CASSVTGWTGSNQPQHF.

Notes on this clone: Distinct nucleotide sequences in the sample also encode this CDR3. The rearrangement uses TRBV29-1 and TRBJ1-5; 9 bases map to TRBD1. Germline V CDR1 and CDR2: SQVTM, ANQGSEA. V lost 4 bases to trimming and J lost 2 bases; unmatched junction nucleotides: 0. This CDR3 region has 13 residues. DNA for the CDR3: TGCAGCGTTGGGACAGGGGGCAATCAGCCCCAGCATTTT. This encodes CSVGTGGNQPQHF.

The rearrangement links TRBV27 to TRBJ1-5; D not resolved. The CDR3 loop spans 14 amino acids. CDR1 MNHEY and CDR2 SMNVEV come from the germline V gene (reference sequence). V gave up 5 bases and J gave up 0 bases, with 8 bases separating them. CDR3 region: CASSAGGSNQPQHF. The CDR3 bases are TGTGCCAGCAGTGCCGGTGGTAGCAATCAGCCCCAGCATTTT.

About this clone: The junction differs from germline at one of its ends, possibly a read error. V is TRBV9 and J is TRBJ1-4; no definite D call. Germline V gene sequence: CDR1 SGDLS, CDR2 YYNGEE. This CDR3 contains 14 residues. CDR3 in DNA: TGTGCCAGCAGTCTACCAAAAAGTCGAGGGAAAACTGTTTTT. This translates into CASSLPKSRGKTVF.

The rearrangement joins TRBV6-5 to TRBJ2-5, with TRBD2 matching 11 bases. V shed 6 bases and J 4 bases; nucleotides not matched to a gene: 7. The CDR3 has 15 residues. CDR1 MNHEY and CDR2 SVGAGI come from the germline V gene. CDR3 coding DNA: TGTGCCAGCAGACGAGGACTAGCGGGTGGAGAGACCCAGTACTTC. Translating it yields CASRRGLAGGETQYF.